The entry below describes one T cell receptor (beta chain). What it recognizes is unknown. TCRdb analysed the RACE reads with MiXCR anew, one entry per CDR3 protein. In the table there are about 190,000 distinct CDR3 sequences, around 25% of which are singletons. Indicated time point: patch test 3, about 24 weeks after DPC sensitization. Treatment noted: therapeutic diphenylcyclopropenone sensitization with weekly scalp DPC. Every patch test was put on after a blood sample was taken. The source of the sample is a study of human T cells and chemical hapten exposure. Turning to the study itself: In the sensitization step, 2% DPC was placed on about 2 cm by about 2 cm of upper inner arm skin. Broader study findings: With DPC sensitization, TCRs exceeding 1 in 1000 frequency showed no change.

In germline, CDR1 is SQVTM, CDR2 ANQGSEA. The CDR3 runs to 11 residues. Trimming cost V 7 bases and J 7 bases, with 13 bases left between them. The receptor comes from a woman aged 40 to 50 with alopecia areata. Some clones in this sample may be carry-over from other donors' samples. The chain couples TRBV29-1 to TRBJ2-5, with D tentatively TRBD1 (8 bases). Source: whole blood, taken in connection with sensitization to the hapten diphenylcyclopropenone (DPC). The CDR3 protein is CSGQGRGTQYF. CDR3 nucleotides: TGCAGCGGACAGGGGAGGGGGACCCAGTACTTC.